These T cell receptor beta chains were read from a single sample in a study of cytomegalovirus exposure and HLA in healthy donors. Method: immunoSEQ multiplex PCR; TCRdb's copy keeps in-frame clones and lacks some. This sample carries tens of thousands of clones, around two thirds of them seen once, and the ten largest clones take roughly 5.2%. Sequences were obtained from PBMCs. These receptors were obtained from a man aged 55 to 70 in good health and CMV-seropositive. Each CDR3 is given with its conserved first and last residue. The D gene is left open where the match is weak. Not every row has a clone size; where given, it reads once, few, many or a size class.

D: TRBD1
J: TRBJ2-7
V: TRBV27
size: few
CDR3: CASSFDRDSYEQYF
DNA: TGTGCCAGCAGTTTCGACAGGGATTCCTACGAGCAGTACTTC

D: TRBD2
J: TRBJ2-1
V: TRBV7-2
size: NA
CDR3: CASSSGLAGGEQFF
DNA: TGTGCCAGCAGCTCAGGACTAGCGGGGGGGGAGCAGTTCTTC

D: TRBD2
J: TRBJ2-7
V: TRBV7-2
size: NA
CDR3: CASSFRGGNEQYF
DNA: TGTGCCAGCAGCTTCCGGGGGGGCAACGAGCAGTACTTC

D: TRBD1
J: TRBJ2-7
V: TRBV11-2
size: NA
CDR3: CASSLERQGGGEQYF
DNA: TGTGCCAGCAGCTTAGAAAGACAGGGGGGAGGCGAGCAGTACTTC

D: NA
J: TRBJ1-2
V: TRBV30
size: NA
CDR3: CATGADRSDGYTF
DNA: TGTGCCACCGGAGCCGACAGGTCCGATGGCTACACCTTC

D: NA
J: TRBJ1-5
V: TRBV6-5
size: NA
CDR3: CASSYQYREQPQHF
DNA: TGTGCCAGCAGTTACCAGTACAGAGAACAGCCCCAGCATTTT

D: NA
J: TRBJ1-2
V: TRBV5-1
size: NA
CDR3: CASSPSLSGYTF
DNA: TGCGCCAGCAGTCCGAGCTTAAGCGGCTACACCTTC

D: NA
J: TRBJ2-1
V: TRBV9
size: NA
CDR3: CASSRGAGRDEQFF
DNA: TGTGCCAGCAGCAGGGGTGCAGGCAGGGATGAGCAGTTCTTC

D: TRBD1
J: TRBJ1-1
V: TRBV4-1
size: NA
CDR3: CASSHRQGSAPEAFF
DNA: TGCGCCAGCAGCCACCGACAGGGGTCCGCACCTGAAGCTTTCTTT

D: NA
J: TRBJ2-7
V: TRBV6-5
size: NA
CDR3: CASSYKGGTYEQYF
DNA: TGTGCCAGCAGTTACAAGGGAGGGACATACGAGCAGTACTTC

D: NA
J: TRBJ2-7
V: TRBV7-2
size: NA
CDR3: CASRLDRSLTYEQYF
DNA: TGTGCCAGCAGATTAGACAGGAGTCTAACCTACGAGCAGTACTTC

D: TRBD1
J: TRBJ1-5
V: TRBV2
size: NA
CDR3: CASSENRGVQPQHF
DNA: TGTGCCAGCAGTGAGAACAGGGGGGTTCAGCCCCAGCATTTT

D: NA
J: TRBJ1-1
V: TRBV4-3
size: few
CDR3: CASSQAYRAMNTEAFF
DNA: TGCGCCAGCAGCCAAGCGTACAGGGCCATGAACACTGAAGCTTTCTTT

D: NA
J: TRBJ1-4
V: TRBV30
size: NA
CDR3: CAWRRGGLREKLFF
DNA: TGTGCCTGGAGACGTGGGGGCCTTCGTGAAAAACTGTTTTTT

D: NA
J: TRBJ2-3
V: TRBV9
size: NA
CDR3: CASSVGGGWRVRDTQYF
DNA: TGTGCCAGCAGCGTAGGCGGTGGGTGGAGGGTGAGAGATACGCAGTATTTT

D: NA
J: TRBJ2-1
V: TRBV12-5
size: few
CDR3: CASMYGSSYNEQFF
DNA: TGTGCTAGTATGTACGGGAGCTCCTACAATGAGCAGTTCTTC

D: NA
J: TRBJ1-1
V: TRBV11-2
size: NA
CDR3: CASSFRGMNTEAFF
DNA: TGTGCCAGCAGCTTTAGGGGGATGAACACTGAAGCTTTCTTT

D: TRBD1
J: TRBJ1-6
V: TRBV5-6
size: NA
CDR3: CASSLAGTAYNSPLHF
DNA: TGTGCCAGCAGCTTGGCCGGGACAGCGTATAATTCACCCCTCCACTTT

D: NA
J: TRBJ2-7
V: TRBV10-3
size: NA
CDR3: CAINQKVDGAHEQYF
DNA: TGTGCCATCAACCAGAAGGTGGATGGGGCCCACGAGCAGTACTTC

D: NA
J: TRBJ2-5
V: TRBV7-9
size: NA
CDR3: CASRKGFGGSQETQYF
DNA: TGTGCCAGTAGGAAGGGTTTCGGCGGGTCGCAAGAGACCCAGTACTTC

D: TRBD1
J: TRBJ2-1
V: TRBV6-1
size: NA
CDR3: CASELTGGFYNEQFF
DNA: TGTGCCAGCGAACTAACAGGGGGTTTCTACAATGAGCAGTTCTTC

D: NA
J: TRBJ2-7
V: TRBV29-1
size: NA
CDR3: CSVAGTTYEQYF
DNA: TGCAGCGTCGCCGGGACAACCTACGAGCAGTACTTC

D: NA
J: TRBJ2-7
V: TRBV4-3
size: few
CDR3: CASSQEEGIAQGIHEQYF
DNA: TGCGCCAGCAGCCAAGAAGAGGGCATAGCCCAGGGGATCCACGAGCAGTACTTC

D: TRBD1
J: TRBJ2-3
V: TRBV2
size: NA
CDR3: CASSKGTASTDTQYF
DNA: TGTGCCAGCAGCAAGGGGACAGCCTCCACAGATACGCAGTATTTT